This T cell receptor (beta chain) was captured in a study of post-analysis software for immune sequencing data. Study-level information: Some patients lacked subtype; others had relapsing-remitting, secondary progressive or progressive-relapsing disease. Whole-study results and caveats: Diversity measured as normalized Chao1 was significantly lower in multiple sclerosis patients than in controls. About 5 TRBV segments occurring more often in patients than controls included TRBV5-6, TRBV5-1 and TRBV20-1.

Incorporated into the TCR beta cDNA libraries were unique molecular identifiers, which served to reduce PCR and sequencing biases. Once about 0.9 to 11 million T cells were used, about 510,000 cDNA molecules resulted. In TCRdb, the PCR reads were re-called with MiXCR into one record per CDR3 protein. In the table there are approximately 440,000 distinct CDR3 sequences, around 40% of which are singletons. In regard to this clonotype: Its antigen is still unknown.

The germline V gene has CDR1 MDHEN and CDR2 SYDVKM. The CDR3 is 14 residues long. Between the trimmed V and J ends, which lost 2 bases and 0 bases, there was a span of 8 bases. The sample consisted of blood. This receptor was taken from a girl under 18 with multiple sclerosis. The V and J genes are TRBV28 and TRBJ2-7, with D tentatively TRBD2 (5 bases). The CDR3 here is CASSLPGISYEQYF. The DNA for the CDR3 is TGTGCCAGCAGTTTACCCGGGATCTCCTACGAGCAGTACTTC.